A single sample is the source of the 26 T cell receptor beta chains below, sequenced in a study of OX40 agonist ivuxolimab in advanced cancers. TCRdb keeps only in-frame clones here, not all; method: immunoSEQ multiplex PCR. This table has 70,000 to 80,000 clones, roughly nine tenths appearing once. This specimen consisted of CD4+ or CD8+ T cells sorted from blood, obtained in a trial of the OX40 agonist ivuxolimab. The receptors derive from an adult with an advanced solid tumor such as melanoma, head and neck, liver or kidney cancer.

The rearrangement uses TRBV28 and TRBJ1-1, with a weak D call TRBD1 (6 bases). Germline CDR1 is MDHEN and CDR2 is SYDVKM. The CDR3 has 15 amino acids. Trimming cost V 3 bases and J 0 bases, with 11 bases left between them. The CDR3 region is CASSLGGRLNTEAFF. Written as DNA, the CDR3 is TGTGCCAGCAGTTTGGGGGGCAGACTGAACACTGAAGCTTTCTTT. Filled out from reference TRBV28 and TRBJ1-1, the complete variable domain reads DVKVTQSSRYLVKRTGEKVFLECVQDMDHENMFWYRQDPGLGLRLIYFSYDVKMKEKGDIPEGYSVSREKKERFSLILESASTNQTSMYLCASSLGGRLNTEAFFGQGTRLTVV.

This sequence joins TRBV2 and TRBJ2-3; the match to TRBD1 covers 9 bases. Looked up from germline, CDR1 is SNHLY and CDR2 is FYNNEI. This CDR3 region has 16 residues. The ends lost 5 bases at V and 2 bases at J; junction bases unmatched: 8. The CDR3 loop is CASSRGQGYTTDTQYF. CDR3 sequence (DNA): TGTGCCAGCAGTCGAGGACAGGGGTATACCACAGATACGCAGTATTTT.

The chain links TRBV5-1 to TRBJ2-3; the match to TRBD2 covers 10 bases. The CDR3 sequence is 16 residues long. Per the germline V gene, CDR1 is SGHRS and CDR2 is YFSETQ. J was trimmed by 6 bases and V by 4 bases; bases with no gene match: 11. CDR3 loop: CASSPGLATRTDTQYF. CDR3 in DNA: TGCGCCAGCAGCCCGGGACTAGCGACCCGAACCGATACGCAGTATTTT.

This CDR3 reads CAWSVWPVSYEQYF. In DNA form, the CDR3 reads TGTGCCTGGAGTGTATGGCCAGTTTCCTACGAGCAGTACTTC. The chain has TRBV30 and TRBJ2-7; D gene unclear. CDR3 length: 14 residues. The V and J ends lost 0 bases and 1 base respectively, with 10 bases between them. The germline V gene has CDR1 GTSNPN and CDR2 SVGIG (reference sequence). Looking up the rest from reference TRBV30 and TRBJ2-7 gives the full variable domain: SQTIHQWPATLVQPVGSPLSLECTVEGTSNPNLYWYRQAAGRGLQLLFYSVGIGQISSEVPQNLSASRPQDRQFILSSKKLLLSDSGFYLCAWSVWPVSYEQYFGPGTRLTVT.

The CDR3 protein is CASSPGARAIGTQYF. The CDR3 DNA follows: TGTGCCAGCAGCCCGGGGGCTCGGGCGATCGGTACGCAGTATTTT. The chain carries TRBV7-3 and TRBJ2-3; the D gene could be TRBD1 or TRBD2 (6 bases each). Trimming removed 5 bases from V and 8 bases from J, with 20 bases in between. Germline CDR1 is SGHTA and CDR2 is FQGTGA. This CDR3 is built from 15 residues. Together with reference TRBV7-3 and TRBJ2-3, the CDR3 gives the full variable domain: GAGVSQTPSNKVTEKGKYVELRCDPISGHTALYWYRQSLGQGPEFLIYFQGTGAADDSGLPNDRFFAVRPEGSVSTLKIQRTERGDSAVYLCASSPGARAIGTQYFGPGTRLTVL.

This chain uses TRBV7-9 with TRBJ2-7, with D tentatively TRBD2 (6 bases). Trimming stripped 2 bases from V and 4 bases from J, with 12 bases between. Germline V gene data show CDR1 as SEHNR and CDR2 as FQNEAQ (reference sequence). This CDR3 comprises 14 residues. The CDR3 reads CASSLLGEAYEQYF. The CDR3 nucleotides are TGTGCCAGCAGCTTATTGGGGGAGGCGTACGAGCAGTACTTC.

This rearrangement joins TRBV9 to TRBJ2-1; D gene ambiguous. The CDR3 is made up of 13 amino acids. CDR1 is SGDLS and CDR2 is YYNGEE in the germline V gene. Deletions cut 0 bases from V and 5 bases from J, with 6 bases between. The CDR3 protein is CASSVVVNNEQFF. For the CDR3, the DNA is TGTGCCAGCAGCGTAGTGGTCAACAATGAGCAGTTCTTC.

This chain uses TRBV7-2 with TRBJ1-6; weak D call: TRBD1 (6 bases). The CDR3 length is 17 residues. Germline V gene data show CDR1 as SGHTA and CDR2 as FQGNSA. V was trimmed by 3 bases and J by 7 bases, leaving 19 bases between them. CDR3 sequence (DNA): TGTGCCAGCAGCTTCTCGTCTGGGGGCCTCGGGAATTCACCCCTCCACTTT. It is translated as CASSFSSGGLGNSPLHF.

The V call is TRBV19, the J call TRBJ2-5, with 12 positions matching TRBD2. From germline, CDR1 is LNHDA and CDR2 SQIVND (reference sequence). This CDR3 is 15 amino acids long. V shed 8 bases and J 5 bases; nucleotides not matched to a gene: 9. The CDR3 region is CASSRTSGIGETQYF. The CDR3 DNA sequence: TGTGCCAGTTCGCGGACTAGCGGGATCGGCGAGACCCAGTACTTC.

The chain links TRBV19 to TRBJ2-7; possibly TRBD1 or TRBD2 for D (5 bases each). The CDR3 extends over 15 amino acids. The V gene's germline CDR1 is LNHDA and CDR2 SQIVND (reference sequence). Trimming took 4 bases from V and 9 from J, leaving 22 bases between them. The CDR3 DNA reads TGTGCCAGTAGTACCACCGGGGCTGTTGAATTTGGGCAGTACTTC. This gives the protein CASSTTGAVEFGQYF. Full variable domain (outside the CDR3, taken from reference TRBV19 and TRBJ2-7): DGGITQSPKYLFRKEGQNVTLSCEQNLNHDAMYWYRQDPGQGLRLIYYSQIVNDFQKGDIAEGYSVSREKKESFPLTVTSAQKNPTAFYLCASSTTGAVEFGQYFGPGTRLTVT.

The chain has TRBV6-1 and TRBJ1-4; 7 bases match TRBD1. The CDR3 is made up of 12 amino acids. The V and J ends lost 8 bases and 10 bases, in that order; junction bases with no gene match: 7. Per the germline V gene, CDR1 is MNHNS and CDR2 is SASEGT. The CDR3 DNA sequence: TGTGCCAGCTCCTTGGGACAGACAAAACTGTTTTTT. Protein: CASSLGQTKLFF.

The CDR3 coding sequence is TGTGCCTGGAGTGTACGGGGGACACTACCCCCAAACATTCAGTACTTC. Protein sequence: CAWSVRGTLPPNIQYF. V and J are TRBV30 and TRBJ2-4; D tentatively reads TRBD1 or TRBD2 (6 bases each). The CDR3 covers 16 residues. Trimming took off 0 bases at V and 6 bases at J, with 18 bases between the two ends. CDR1 is GTSNPN, CDR2 SVGIG, per germline (reference sequence).

V usage is TRBV19 and J usage is TRBJ1-5; D unresolved. The CDR3 is 15 residues long. Per germline, CDR1 LNHDA and CDR2 SQIVND (reference sequence). Trimming cost V 1 base and J 4 bases, with 11 bases left between them. CDR3 loop: CASSIGRQTNQPQHF. The CDR3 DNA reads as TGTGCCAGTAGTATAGGGCGGCAGACGAATCAGCCCCAGCATTTT. Looking up the rest from reference TRBV19 and TRBJ1-5 gives the full variable domain: DGGITQSPKYLFRKEGQNVTLSCEQNLNHDAMYWYRQDPGQGLRLIYYSQIVNDFQKGDIAEGYSVSREKKESFPLTVTSAQKNPTAFYLCASSIGRQTNQPQHFGDGTRLSIL.

The chain uses TRBV4-2 and TRBJ2-1; 12 bases agree with TRBD2. J gave up 5 bases and V 3 bases, and 5 bases lay outside the gene matches. This CDR3 contains 16 residues. Germline CDR1 reads LGHNA; CDR2 reads YNFKEQ. In DNA form, the CDR3 reads TGTGCCAGCAGCCACAGAAGGACTAGCGGGAACAATGAGCAGTTCTTC. This encodes CASSHRRTSGNNEQFF.

The genes are TRBV27 and TRBJ1-1, with D perhaps TRBD1 (6 bases). Trimming stripped 3 bases from V and 4 bases from J, with 12 bases between. CDR1 and CDR2 (germline): MNHEY, SMNVEV (reference sequence). The CDR3 sequence is 14 residues long. CDR3: CASSFNPRGTEAFF. The CDR3 DNA follows: TGTGCCAGCAGTTTTAACCCCAGGGGCACTGAAGCTTTCTTT.

This chain joins TRBV7-6 and TRBJ2-2; TRBD1 aligns across 9 bases. J gave up 4 bases and V 6 bases, and 12 bases lay outside the gene matches. CDR3 size: 17 residues. Looked up from germline, CDR1 is SGHVS and CDR2 is FNYEAQ. The CDR3 spells CASRSPGQGASTGELFF. The CDR3 bases are TGTGCCAGCAGGTCTCCGGGACAGGGTGCCTCCACCGGGGAGCTGTTTTTT.

In its sample, this clone was seen once. The genes are TRBV7-9 and TRBJ1-3; D not certain. The CDR3 is 15 residues long. V was cut by 5 bases and J by 2 bases, with 13 bases left in between. The germline V gene has CDR1 SEHNR and CDR2 FQNEAQ (reference sequence). CDR3 residues: CASSPVPFAGNTIYF. The CDR3 DNA reads as TGTGCCAGCAGCCCGGTCCCGTTTGCTGGAAACACCATATATTTT. Drawing the rest from reference TRBV7-9 and TRBJ1-3, the complete variable domain is DTGVSQNPRHKITKRGQNVTFRCDPISEHNRLYWYRQTLGQGPEFLTYFQNEAQLEKSRLLSDRFSAERPKGSFSTLEIQRTEQGDSAMYLCASSPVPFAGNTIYFGEGSWLTVV.

This chain uses TRBV19 with TRBJ1-2; tentatively, D is TRBD1 (6 bases). Germline CDR1 is LNHDA and CDR2 is SQIVND (reference sequence). The germline V and J ends were trimmed by 6 bases and 2 bases, with 13 bases remaining between them. This CDR3 region has 14 residues. CDR3 region: CASSQNRANYGYTF. CDR3 nucleotides: TGTGCCAGTAGCCAGAACAGGGCGAACTATGGCTACACCTTC.

The rearrangement links TRBV23-1 to TRBJ2-7; no definite D call. Being an ORF, TRBV23-1 has a function that is uncertain. The CDR3 is made up of 14 amino acids. Trimming took off 3 bases at V and 4 bases at J, with 13 bases between the two ends. The CDR3 sequence: CASSQAAAYYEQYF. The CDR3 bases are TGCGCCAGCAGTCAGGCAGCTGCCTATTACGAGCAGTACTTC.

This clone was recorded a few times. V and J are TRBV7-2 and TRBJ1-1; maybe TRBD1 (5 bases). The ends were cut back, 5 bases at V and 6 bases at J, with 16 bases in the middle. This CDR3 comprises 14 residues. Germline CDR1 is SGHTA and CDR2 is FQGNSA. CDR3 bases: TGTGCCAGCAGCCCCCCAGGGAATGTTCCTGAAGCTTTCTTT. Protein: CASSPPGNVPEAFF.

J is TRBJ2-3 and V is TRBV4-3; tentatively, D is TRBD2 (6 bases). The CDR3 contains 15 residues. Trimming took off 1 base at V and 6 bases at J, with 14 bases between the two ends. The germline V gene encodes CDR1 LGHNA and CDR2 YSLEER. The CDR3 DNA reads TGCGCCAGCAGCCAAGGACGGGGGACCGCGGATACGCAGTATTTT. Amino acid sequence: CASSQGRGTADTQYF.

This CDR3 reads CASELSTRNTEAFF. DNA for the CDR3: TGTGCCAGTGAACTGAGTACCCGCAACACTGAAGCTTTCTTT. This rearrangement joins TRBV28 to TRBJ1-1; D is uncertain. Germline CDR1 MDHEN, CDR2 SYDVKM. The CDR3 is 14 amino acids. The V end was cut by 9 bases, the J end by 2 bases, with 16 bases between.

The V and J genes are TRBV10-1 and TRBJ2-5; 7 bases are a match to TRBD1. There are 15 residues in the CDR3. From germline, CDR1 is WNHNN and CDR2 SYGVQD (reference sequence). J gave up 4 bases and V 5 bases, and 10 bases lay outside the gene matches. CDR3: CASSRDSENLETQYF. CDR3 nucleotide sequence: TGCGCCAGCAGTCGGGACAGCGAAAACCTAGAGACCCAGTACTTC.

This chain joins TRBV5-1 and TRBJ1-2, with 8 bases that match TRBD1. Germline CDR1 SGHRS, CDR2 YFSETQ. The CDR3 contains 16 residues. V gave up 4 bases and J gave up 2 bases; unmatched junction bases: 10. CDR3 bases: TGCGCCAGCAGCCAAACGAACGGGGACAGGAACTATGGCTACACCTTC. It specifies CASSQTNGDRNYGYTF.

This sequence joins TRBV6-5 and TRBJ1-4; weak D call: TRBD1 (5 bases). The CDR3 loop spans 15 amino acids. The V and J ends lost 10 bases and 0 bases respectively, with 15 bases between them. The germline V gene encodes CDR1 MNHEY and CDR2 SVGAGI. The CDR3 loop is CATSRGGATNEKLFF. In DNA, the CDR3 is TGTGCCACCTCAAGGGGCGGTGCAACTAATGAAAAACTGTTTTTT.

The V call is TRBV18, the J call TRBJ1-1; TRBD1 aligns across 7 bases. The germline V gene encodes CDR1 KGHSH and CDR2 LQKENI. Trimming took 3 bases from V and 0 from J; bases not matched to a gene: 1. This CDR3 region has 14 residues. Here the CDR3 DNA reads TGTGCCAGCTCACCGGGACAGCTGAACACTGAAGCTTTCTTT. Translating gives CASSPGQLNTEAFF.